This TCR beta chain was observed in a study of T cell responses to AZD1222 COVID-19 vaccine. Points from the study as a whole: Spike-specific TCR repertoires showed rising breadth and depth after two AZD1222 doses.

V lost 2 bases and J 7 bases, leaving 15 bases between the germline ends. CDR3 length equals 14 residues. From germline, CDR1 is GTSNPN and CDR2 SVGIG (reference sequence). As to this clone: Antigen: not known.

The repertoire was sequenced with immunoSEQ multiplex PCR; TCRdb's copy has only in-frame clones and lacks some. The data hold about 170,000 clones, with around nine tenths observed a single time. Material: peripheral blood, obtained 28 days after the second AZD1222 dose. This sequence originates from an adult who received the AZD1222 COVID-19 vaccine. The chain couples TRBV30 to TRBJ1-5; D remains ambiguous. Here the CDR3 DNA reads TGTGCCTGGAGTAAGGGAGGGCAGGAACAGCCCCAGCATTTT. This codes for CAWSKGGQEQPQHF.